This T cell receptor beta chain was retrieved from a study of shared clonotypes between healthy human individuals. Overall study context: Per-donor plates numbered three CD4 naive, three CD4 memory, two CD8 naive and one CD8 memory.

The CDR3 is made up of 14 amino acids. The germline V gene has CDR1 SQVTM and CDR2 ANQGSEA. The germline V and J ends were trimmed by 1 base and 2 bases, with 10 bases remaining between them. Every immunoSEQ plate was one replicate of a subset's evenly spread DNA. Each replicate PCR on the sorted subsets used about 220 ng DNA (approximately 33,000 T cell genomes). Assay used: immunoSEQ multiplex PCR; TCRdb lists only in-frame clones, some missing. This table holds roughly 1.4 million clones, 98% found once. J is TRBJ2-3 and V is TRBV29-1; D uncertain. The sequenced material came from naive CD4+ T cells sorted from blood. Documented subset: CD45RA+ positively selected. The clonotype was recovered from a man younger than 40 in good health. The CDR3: CSVEGRLNTDTQYF. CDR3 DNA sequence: TGCAGCGTTGAAGGGCGGCTGAACACAGATACGCAGTATTTT.